The clone carrying this T cell receptor (beta chain) was found a few times. Its specificity is not known. This sample is part of a study of blood T cells in healthy people across ages. The wider study: Template switching caught about one barcoded beta molecule for each two T cells. Study findings and constraints: The unknown donor CMV status may have confounded expanded clonotype changes.

A second PCR, run for about 7 to 12 cycles, used a sample-barcoded 5' primer plus a J-beta primer mix. TCRdb reanalysed the 5' RACE reads using MiXCR and keeps one entry per CDR3 protein. The data contain 700,000 to 900,000 distinct CDR3 sequences, about 55% of them seen just once; the ten biggest clones take up roughly 37%. Researchers isolated at least 6 million PBMCs per sample. Sequenced material: blood. This TCR came from a man older than 75 in good health.

CDR3 amino acids: CASSEGAAGANVLTF. CDR3 nucleotides: TGTGCCAGCAGTGAGGGGGCAGCTGGGGCCAACGTCCTGACTTTC. This chain joins TRBV2 and TRBJ2-6, with TRBD1 as a possible D gene (6 bases). Per the germline V gene, CDR1 is SNHLY and CDR2 is FYNNEI. The CDR3 sequence is 15 residues long. The V and J ends lost 3 bases and 2 bases respectively, with 8 bases between them.